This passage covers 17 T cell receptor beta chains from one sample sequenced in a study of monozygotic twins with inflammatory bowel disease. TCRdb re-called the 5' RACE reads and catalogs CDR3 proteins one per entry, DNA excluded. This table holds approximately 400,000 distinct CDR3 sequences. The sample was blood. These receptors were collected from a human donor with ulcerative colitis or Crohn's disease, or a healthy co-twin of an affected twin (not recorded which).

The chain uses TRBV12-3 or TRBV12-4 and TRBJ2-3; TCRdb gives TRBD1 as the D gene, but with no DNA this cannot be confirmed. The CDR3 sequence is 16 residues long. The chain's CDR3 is CASSFPVAGVLDTQYF.

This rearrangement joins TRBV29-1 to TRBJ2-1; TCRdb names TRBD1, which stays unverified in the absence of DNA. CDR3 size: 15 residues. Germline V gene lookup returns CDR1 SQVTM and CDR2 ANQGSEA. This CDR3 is CSVHPRGRNYNEQFF.

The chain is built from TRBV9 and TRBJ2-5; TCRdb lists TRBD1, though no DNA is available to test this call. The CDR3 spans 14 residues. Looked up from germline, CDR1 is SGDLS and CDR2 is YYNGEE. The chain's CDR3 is CASSVVPSQETQYF.

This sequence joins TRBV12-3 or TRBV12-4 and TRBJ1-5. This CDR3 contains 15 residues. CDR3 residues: CASSLEGFGNQPQHF.

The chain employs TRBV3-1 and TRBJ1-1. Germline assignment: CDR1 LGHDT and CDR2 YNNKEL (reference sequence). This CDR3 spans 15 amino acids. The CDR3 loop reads CTSSQSNLAKTEAFF.

The CDR3 sequence: CRARLYYEQYF. The rearrangement joins TRBV20-1 to TRBJ2-7. Germline-derived CDR1 and CDR2 are DFQATT and SNEGSKA (reference sequence). This CDR3 spans 11 amino acids.

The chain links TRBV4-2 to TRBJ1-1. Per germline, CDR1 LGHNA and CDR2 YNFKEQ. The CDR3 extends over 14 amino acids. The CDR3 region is CASSQEVVDTEAFF.

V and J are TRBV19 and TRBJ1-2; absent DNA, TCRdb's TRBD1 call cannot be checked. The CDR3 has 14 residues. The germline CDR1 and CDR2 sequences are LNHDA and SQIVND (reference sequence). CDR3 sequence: CASSSSGETYGYTF.

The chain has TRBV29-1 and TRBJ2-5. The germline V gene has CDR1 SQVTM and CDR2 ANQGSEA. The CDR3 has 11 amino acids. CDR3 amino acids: CSGGGEETQYF.

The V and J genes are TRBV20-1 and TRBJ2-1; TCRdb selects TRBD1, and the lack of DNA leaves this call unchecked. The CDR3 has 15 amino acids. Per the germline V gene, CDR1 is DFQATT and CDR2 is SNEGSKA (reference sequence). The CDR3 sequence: CSARETGGNYNEQFF.

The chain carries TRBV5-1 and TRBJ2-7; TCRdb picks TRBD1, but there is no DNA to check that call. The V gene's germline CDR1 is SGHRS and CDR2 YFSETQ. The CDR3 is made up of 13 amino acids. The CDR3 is CASSLAPGSEQYF.

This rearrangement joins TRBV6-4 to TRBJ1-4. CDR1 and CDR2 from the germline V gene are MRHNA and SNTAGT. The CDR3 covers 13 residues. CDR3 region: CANRTSRGEKLFF.

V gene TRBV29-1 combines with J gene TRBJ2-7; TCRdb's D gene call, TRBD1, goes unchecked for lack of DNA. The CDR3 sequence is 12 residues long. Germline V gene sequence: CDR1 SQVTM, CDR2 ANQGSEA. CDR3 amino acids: CSVQTVTYEQYF.

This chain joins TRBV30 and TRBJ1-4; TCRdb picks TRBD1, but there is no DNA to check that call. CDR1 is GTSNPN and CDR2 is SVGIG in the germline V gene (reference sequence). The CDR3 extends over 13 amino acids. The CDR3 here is CACGQGHNEKLFF. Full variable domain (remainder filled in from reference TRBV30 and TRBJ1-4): SQTIHQWPATLVQPVGSPLSLECTVEGTSNPNLYWYRQAAGRGLQLLFYSVGIGQISSEVPQNLSASRPQDRQFILSSKKLLLSDSGFYLCACGQGHNEKLFFGSGTQLSVL.

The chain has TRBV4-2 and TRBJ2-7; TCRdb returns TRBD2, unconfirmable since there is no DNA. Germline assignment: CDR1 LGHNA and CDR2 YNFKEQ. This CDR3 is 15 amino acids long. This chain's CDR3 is CASSQGTTAGVEQYF.

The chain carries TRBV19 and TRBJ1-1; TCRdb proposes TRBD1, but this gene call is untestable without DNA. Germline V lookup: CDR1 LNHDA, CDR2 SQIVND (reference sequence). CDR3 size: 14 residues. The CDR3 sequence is CASNDRPLNTEAFF.

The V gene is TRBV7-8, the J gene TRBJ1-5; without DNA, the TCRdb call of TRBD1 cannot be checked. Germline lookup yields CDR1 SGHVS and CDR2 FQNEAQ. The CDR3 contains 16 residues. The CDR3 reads CASSLASGYSNQPQHF.